The 3 T cell receptor beta chains given below trace back to one sample, sequenced in a study of T cell clones after liver transplantation. Clones were read by immunoSEQ multiplex PCR, and TCRdb kept only the in-frame ones, dropping some. The table has tens of thousands of clones, less than 90% seen once. Sample: CD4+ T cells from blood, taken at the 22-month timepoint. The receptor source for this set is a human patient who received a liver transplant. Some T cells may have come from the graft donor.

The sample holds one count of this clone. The CDR3: CASLSGGQISSGANVLTF. CDR3 in DNA: TGTGCCAGCCTATCGGGGGGGCAGATCAGCTCTGGGGCCAACGTCCTGACTTTC. The J gene is TRBJ2-6, the V gene TRBV28, with 8 positions matching TRBD2. Germline V gene lookup returns CDR1 MDHEN and CDR2 SYDVKM. Trimming took 8 bases from V and 0 from J; bases not matched to a gene: 12. The CDR3 runs 18 residues.

The rearrangement links TRBV5-1 to TRBJ1-4; 8 bases are shared with TRBD1. Trimming at V came to 5 bases and at J to 8 bases, leaving 8 bases not matched to a gene. This CDR3 has 14 residues. Germline CDR1 and CDR2: SGHRS and YFSETQ. The CDR3 protein is CASSIGHRGEKLFF. The CDR3 coding sequence is TGCGCCAGCAGTATCGGACACAGGGGGGAAAAACTGTTTTTT. The variable domain in full, with the rest retrieved from reference TRBV5-1 and TRBJ1-4, is KAGVTQTPRYLIKTRGQQVTLSCSPISGHRSVSWYQQTPGQGLQFLFEYFSETQRNKGNFPGRFSGRQFSNSRSEMNVSTLELGDSALYLCASSIGHRGEKLFFGSGTQLSVL.

The chain employs TRBV21-1 and TRBJ1-2. TRBV21-1 is reported as a pseudogene. This CDR3 comprises 18 residues. Written as DNA, the CDR3 is TGTGCCAGCAGCAAACCGCTTGGCCCGGAGTACCCTAACTATGGCTACACCTTC. Protein product: CASSKPLGPEYPNYGYTF.